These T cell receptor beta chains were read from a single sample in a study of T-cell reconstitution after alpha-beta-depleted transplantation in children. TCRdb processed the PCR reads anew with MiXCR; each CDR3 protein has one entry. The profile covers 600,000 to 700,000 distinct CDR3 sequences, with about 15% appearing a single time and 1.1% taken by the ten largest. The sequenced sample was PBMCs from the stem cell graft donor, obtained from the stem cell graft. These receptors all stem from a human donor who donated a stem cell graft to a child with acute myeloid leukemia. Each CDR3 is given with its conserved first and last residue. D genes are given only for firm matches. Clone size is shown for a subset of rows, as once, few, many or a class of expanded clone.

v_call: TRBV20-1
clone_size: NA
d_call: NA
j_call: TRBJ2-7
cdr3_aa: CSARDPRGIYEQYF
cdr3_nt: TGCAGTGCTAGAGATCCGAGGGGGATATACGAGCAGTACTTC

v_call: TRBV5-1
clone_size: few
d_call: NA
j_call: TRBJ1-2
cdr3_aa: CASSWVDTLSNYGYTF
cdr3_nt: TGCGCCAGCAGCTGGGTGGACACCCTCTCTAACTATGGCTACACCTTC

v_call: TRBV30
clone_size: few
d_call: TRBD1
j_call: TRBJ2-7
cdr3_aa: CAWSVRQGKAQQYF
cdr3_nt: TGTGCCTGGAGTGTGAGACAGGGGAAGGCTCAGCAGTACTTC

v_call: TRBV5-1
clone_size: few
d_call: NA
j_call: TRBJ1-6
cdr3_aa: CASSLDAGNSPLHF
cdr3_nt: TGCGCCAGCAGCTTGGATGCGGGTAATTCACCCCTCCACTTT

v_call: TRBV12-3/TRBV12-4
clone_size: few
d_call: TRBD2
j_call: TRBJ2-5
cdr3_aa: CASSFRTSGQETQYF
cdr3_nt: TGTGCCAGCAGTTTCCGGACTAGCGGTCAAGAGACCCAGTACTTC

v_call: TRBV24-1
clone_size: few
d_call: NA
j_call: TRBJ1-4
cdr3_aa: CATQGNGANEKLFF
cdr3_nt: TGTGCCACGCAGGGGAATGGAGCTAATGAAAAACTGTTTTTT

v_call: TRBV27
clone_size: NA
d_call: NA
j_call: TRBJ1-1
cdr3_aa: CGSSFSRGTEAFF
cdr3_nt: TGTGGCAGCAGTTTCTCTAGGGGCACTGAAGCTTTCTTT

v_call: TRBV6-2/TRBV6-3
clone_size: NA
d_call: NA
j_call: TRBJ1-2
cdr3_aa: CASSYRPGRLLWDYTF
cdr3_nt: TGTGCCAGCAGTTACCGTCCCGGACGGCTCCTATGGGACTACACCTTC

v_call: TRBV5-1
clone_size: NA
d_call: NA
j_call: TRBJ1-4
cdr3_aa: CASSLGINSNEKLFF
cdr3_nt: TGCGCCAGCAGCTTGGGGATCAACTCGAATGAAAAACTGTTTTTT

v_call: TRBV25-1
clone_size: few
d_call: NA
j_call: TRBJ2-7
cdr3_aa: CASSELGAARDFHEQYF
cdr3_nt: TGTGCCAGCAGTGAATTGGGTGCGGCCAGGGACTTCCACGAGCAGTACTTC

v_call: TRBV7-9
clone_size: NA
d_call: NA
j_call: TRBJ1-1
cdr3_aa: CASSSQGWGTEAFF
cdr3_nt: TGTGCCAGCAGCTCACAGGGCTGGGGCACTGAAGCTTTCTTT

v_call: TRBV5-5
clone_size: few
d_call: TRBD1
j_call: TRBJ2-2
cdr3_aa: CASSLGSGTGIIRELFF
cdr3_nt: TGTGCCAGCAGCTTGGGCTCCGGGACAGGGATCATCCGGGAGCTGTTTTTT

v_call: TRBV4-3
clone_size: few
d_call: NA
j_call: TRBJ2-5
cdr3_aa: CASSQDDEQDQETQYF
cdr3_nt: TGCGCCAGCAGCCAAGATGACGAACAGGACCAAGAGACCCAGTACTTC

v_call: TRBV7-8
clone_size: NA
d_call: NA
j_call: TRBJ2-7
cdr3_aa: CASSFGGTPYEQYF
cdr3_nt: TGTGCCAGCAGCTTCGGAGGGACCCCCTACGAGCAGTACTTC

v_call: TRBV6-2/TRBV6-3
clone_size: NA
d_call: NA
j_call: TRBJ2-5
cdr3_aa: CASSYTPRAAETQYF
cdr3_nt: TGTGCCAGCAGTTACACCCCGAGGGCCGCGGAGACCCAGTACTTC

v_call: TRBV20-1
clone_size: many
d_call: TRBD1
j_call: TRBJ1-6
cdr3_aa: CSASPGTVRSPLHF
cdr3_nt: TGCAGTGCTAGCCCCGGGACAGTCCGTTCACCCCTCCACTTT

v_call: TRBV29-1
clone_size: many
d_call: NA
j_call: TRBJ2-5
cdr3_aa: CSVWTGTLFKETQYF
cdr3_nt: TGCAGCGTCTGGACTGGAACACTATTTAAAGAGACCCAGTACTTC

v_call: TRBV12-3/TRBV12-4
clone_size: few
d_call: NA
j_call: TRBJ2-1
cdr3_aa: CASRSQGPLGEQFF
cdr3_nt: TGTGCCAGCAGGTCCCAGGGGCCCCTAGGTGAGCAGTTCTTC

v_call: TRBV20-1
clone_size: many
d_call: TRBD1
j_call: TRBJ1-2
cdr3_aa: CSASSGTGVNGYTF
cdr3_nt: TGCAGTGCTAGCTCCGGGACAGGGGTTAATGGCTACACCTTC

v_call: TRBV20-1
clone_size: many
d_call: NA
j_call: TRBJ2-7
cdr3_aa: CSAANGEQYF
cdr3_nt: TGCAGTGCCGCGAATGGGGAGCAGTACTTC

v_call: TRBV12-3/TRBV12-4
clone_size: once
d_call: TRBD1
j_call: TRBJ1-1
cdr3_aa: CASSVPGGGGFGRTEAFF
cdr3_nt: TGTGCCAGCAGTGTCCCAGGGGGCGGAGGGTTTGGGCGGACTGAAGCTTTCTTT

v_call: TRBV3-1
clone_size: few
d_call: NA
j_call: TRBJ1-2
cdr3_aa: CASSRSTEAYGYTF
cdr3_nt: TGTGCCAGCAGCCGGTCCACGGAGGCTTATGGCTACACCTTC

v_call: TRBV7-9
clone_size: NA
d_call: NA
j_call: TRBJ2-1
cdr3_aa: CASSSQDRGNEQFF
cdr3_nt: TGTGCCAGCAGCTCCCAGGACCGGGGAAATGAGCAGTTCTTC

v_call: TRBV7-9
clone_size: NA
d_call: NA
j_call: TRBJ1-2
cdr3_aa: CASSLGGFPHGYTF
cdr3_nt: TGTGCCAGCAGCTTAGGAGGATTCCCCCATGGCTACACCTTC

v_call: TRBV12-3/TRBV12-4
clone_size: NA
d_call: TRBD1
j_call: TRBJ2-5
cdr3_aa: CASGLYPSGGPETQYF
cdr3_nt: TGTGCCAGCGGCCTTTACCCTTCAGGGGGCCCGGAGACCCAGTACTTC

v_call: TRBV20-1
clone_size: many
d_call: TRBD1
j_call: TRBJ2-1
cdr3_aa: CSASNFEGADFYNEQFF
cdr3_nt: TGCAGTGCTAGTAATTTTGAGGGGGCGGATTTCTACAATGAGCAGTTCTTC